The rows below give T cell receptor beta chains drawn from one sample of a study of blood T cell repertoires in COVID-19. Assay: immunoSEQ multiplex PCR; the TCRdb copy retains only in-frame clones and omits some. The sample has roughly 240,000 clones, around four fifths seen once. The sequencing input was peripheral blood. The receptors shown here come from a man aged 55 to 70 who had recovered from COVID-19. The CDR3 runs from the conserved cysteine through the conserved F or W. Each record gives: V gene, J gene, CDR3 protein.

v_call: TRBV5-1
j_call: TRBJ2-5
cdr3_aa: CASSSSTGEETQYF

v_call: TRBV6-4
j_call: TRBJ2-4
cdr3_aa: CASPKRELTKNIQYF

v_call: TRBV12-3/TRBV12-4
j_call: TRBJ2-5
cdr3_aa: CASRPQGGETQYF

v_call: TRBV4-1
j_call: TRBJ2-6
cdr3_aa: CASSQARGPGANVLTF

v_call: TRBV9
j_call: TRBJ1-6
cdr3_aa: CASSARENSPLHF

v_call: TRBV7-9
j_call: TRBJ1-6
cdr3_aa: CASSLARDSGFNSPLHF

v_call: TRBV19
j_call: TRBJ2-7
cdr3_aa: CASKQDRGRSEQYF

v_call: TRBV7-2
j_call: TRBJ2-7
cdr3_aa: CASSSLGSKGSEQYF

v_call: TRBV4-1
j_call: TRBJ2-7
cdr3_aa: CASSQDALVSGGNSYEQYF

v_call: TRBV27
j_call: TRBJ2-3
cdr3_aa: CASSLFPPGTGSKDTQYF

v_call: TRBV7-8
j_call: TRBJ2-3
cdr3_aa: CASSFEGADTQYF

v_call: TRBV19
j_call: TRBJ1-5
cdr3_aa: CASSIGGTLKPQHF

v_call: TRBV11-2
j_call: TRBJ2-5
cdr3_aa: CASSVGTVARSETQYF

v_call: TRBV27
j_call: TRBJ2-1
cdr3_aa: CASSPRVFSYNEQFF

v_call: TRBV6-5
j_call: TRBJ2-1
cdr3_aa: CASREDRGTTSEQFF

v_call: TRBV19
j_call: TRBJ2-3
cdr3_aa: CASSLLPGRIEDTQYF

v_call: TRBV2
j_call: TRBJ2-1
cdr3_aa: CASRMDRETYNEQFF

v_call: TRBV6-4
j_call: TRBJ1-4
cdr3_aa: CASSEALNEKLFF

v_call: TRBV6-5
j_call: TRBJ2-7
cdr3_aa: CASRRSYEQYF

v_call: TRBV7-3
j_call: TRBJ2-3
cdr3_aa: CASSLQGAHSDTQYF